The 28 T cell receptor beta chains given below trace back to one sample, sequenced in a study of blood T cell repertoires in COVID-19 (dated by TCRdb to 2019 to 2021). Libraries were built with the immunoSEQ multiplex PCR assay. TCRdb took over this immuneACCESS table, retaining in-frame rearrangements with V and J assigned. Such tables are incomplete; in checked studies, under half of the missing clones stem from an unresolved V gene, and the remainder is unexplained. The sample table shows about 140,000 clones, and about 83% are seen once. Less than 4% of the sample is taken by the ten largest. The sequencing sample was made of PBMCs or T cells enriched from blood (not recorded which). These receptors originate from a woman aged 45-65 years with acute COVID-19.

This clone was counted between two and nine times. This rearrangement joins TRBV19 to TRBJ2-7; 9 positions match TRBD1. Germline V gene sequence: CDR1 LNHDA, CDR2 SQIVND (reference sequence). CDR3 length: 15 residues. V shed 6 bases, J shed 1 base, and the junction held 7 bases outside the gene matches. CDR3 DNA sequence: TGTGCCAGTAGCCGGGGACAGGGTGAATCCTACGAGCAGTACTTC. Protein: CASSRGQGESYEQYF.

V usage is TRBV4-1 and J usage is TRBJ2-3; 11 bases match TRBD2. The germline CDR1 and CDR2 sequences are MGHRA and YSYEKL. This CDR3 spans 17 amino acids. Losses at the gene ends were 0 bases for V and 6 bases for J; bases not matched to a gene: 8. CDR3 bases: TGCGCCAGCAGCCAAGACGCTGAACTAGCGGGAGCGGATACGCAGTATTTT. Protein: CASSQDAELAGADTQYF.

V gene TRBV18 combines with J gene TRBJ1-1; weak D call: TRBD1 (5 bases). The ends were cut back, 2 bases at V and 13 bases at J, with 20 bases in the middle. CDR3 size: 14 residues. Germline V gene data show CDR1 as KGHSH and CDR2 as LQKENI. CDR3 sequence (DNA): TGTGCCAGCTCACCAAGGAACGGAGGGGCTATTCTTTTCTTT. Its protein is CASSPRNGGAILFF.

The chain recombines TRBV7-2 with TRBJ2-2, with D hard to call. Germline CDR1 reads SGHTA; CDR2 reads FQGNSA. The V end was cut by 2 bases, the J end by 1 base, with 8 bases between. The CDR3 is 15 residues long. CDR3 bases: TGTGCCAGCAGCTTACTCGGCGGGAACACCGGGGAGCTGTTTTTT. Translating gives CASSLLGGNTGELFF.

The V gene is TRBV30, the J gene TRBJ2-7; unclear D gene. Trimming left V 2 bases short and J 0 bases short, with 8 bases between. This CDR3 is built from 13 residues. Germline V gene data show CDR1 as GTSNPN and CDR2 as SVGIG (reference sequence). The DNA of the CDR3 is TGTGCCTGGAGTCTCGACACCTCCTACGAGCAGTACTTC. Translating it yields CAWSLDTSYEQYF. Complete variable domain (other parts from reference TRBV30 and TRBJ2-7): SQTIHQWPATLVQPVGSPLSLECTVEGTSNPNLYWYRQAAGRGLQLLFYSVGIGQISSEVPQNLSASRPQDRQFILSSKKLLLSDSGFYLCAWSLDTSYEQYFGPGTRLTVT.

The chain recombines TRBV5-5 with TRBJ2-7; 7 nucleotides line up with TRBD1. V trimming: 0 bases; J trimming: 4 bases; junction bases outside the gene matches: 4. The CDR3 runs 14 residues. Germline V gives CDR1 SGHKS, CDR2 YYEKEE (reference sequence). The CDR3 region is CASSLGQGPYEQYF. For the CDR3, the DNA is TGTGCCAGCAGCTTGGGACAGGGTCCTTACGAGCAGTACTTC.

This rearrangement joins TRBV2 to TRBJ1-2; D possibly corresponds to TRBD1 (5 bases). Germline CDR1 reads SNHLY; CDR2 reads FYNNEI. The CDR3 has 13 residues. Trimming cost V 4 bases and J 2 bases, with 8 bases left between them. The CDR3 DNA sequence: TGTGCCAGCAGTGGACAGATGAACTATGGCTACACCTTC. Residues: CASSGQMNYGYTF. The whole variable domain, remainder taken from reference TRBV2 and TRBJ1-2, is EPEVTQTPSHQVTQMGQEVILRCVPISNHLYFYWYRQILGQKVEFLVSFYNNEISEKSEIFDDQFSVERPDGSNFTLKIRSTKLEDSAMYFCASSGQMNYGYTFGSGTRLTVV.

This chain links TRBV5-6 with TRBJ1-2; 10 bases line up with TRBD1. From germline, CDR1 is SGHDT and CDR2 YYEEEE. CDR3 length: 15 residues. The J segment lost 8 bases and the V segment lost 3 bases, leaving 10 bases of the junction unmatched. CDR3 nucleotide sequence: TGTGCCAGCAGCTGGGGGACAGGGGTCTCGGGCGGCTACACCTTC. This encodes CASSWGTGVSGGYTF.

On this clone itself: Other DNA sequences in the same sample also yield this CDR3. This chain links TRBV18 with TRBJ1-1; tentatively, D is TRBD1 (5 bases). Germline assignment: CDR1 KGHSH and CDR2 LQKENI. The length of the CDR3 is 13 residues. V was shortened by 3 bases and J by 5 bases, with 10 bases between the two germline ends. The CDR3 reads CASSPQGDTEAFF. CDR3 sequence (DNA): TGTGCCAGCTCACCGCAAGGGGATACTGAAGCTTTCTTT.

The rearrangement joins TRBV7-9 to TRBJ1-3; D possibly corresponds to TRBD1 (5 bases). The CDR3 contains 13 residues. Germline CDR1 is SEHNR and CDR2 is FQNEAQ (reference sequence). Trimming pared 5 bases from V and 5 bases from J, leaving 10 bases between. CDR3 in DNA: TGTGCCAGCAGCGAGCCAGGGAGAAACACCATATATTTT. Amino acids: CASSEPGRNTIYF.

J is TRBJ2-1 and V is TRBV5-1; 9 bases are a match to TRBD1. The V gene end was trimmed by 1 base and the J gene end by 2 bases; junction bases not matched to a gene: 7. Germline V gives CDR1 SGHRS, CDR2 YFSETQ. There are 17 residues in the CDR3. The CDR3 DNA is TGCGCCAGCAGCTTGCCGACCGGGACAGGGACCTACAATGAGCAGTTCTTC. Amino acid sequence: CASSLPTGTGTYNEQFF.

This clone was detected once. This chain links TRBV4-1 with TRBJ1-1; 7 bases line up with TRBD1. CDR3 size: 14 residues. Germline lookup yields CDR1 MGHRA and CDR2 YSYEKL. The V segment lost 3 bases and the J segment 0 bases; nucleotides outside the gene matches: 1. In DNA form, the CDR3 reads TGCGCCAGCAGCCAGGGACAGCTGAACACTGAAGCTTTCTTT. Its protein product is CASSQGQLNTEAFF.

This clone came up a few times. This chain uses TRBV15 with TRBJ1-5, with TRBD1 identical over 7 bases. The CDR3 totals 14 residues. Trimming at V came to 3 bases and at J to 2 bases, leaving 1 base not matched to a gene. Germline CDR1 LNHNV, CDR2 YYDKDF (reference sequence). CDR3 sequence (DNA): TGTGCCACCAGCAGCGACAGGGGCAATCAGCCCCAGCATTTT. Translated: CATSSDRGNQPQHF.

Written as DNA, the CDR3 is TGTGCCAGCGGTTCGGGAGGGTACAGTTTCGAGCAGTACTTC. Translating gives CASGSGGYSFEQYF. V gene TRBV11-2 combines with J gene TRBJ2-7; 8 bases align to TRBD2. The junction had 12 bases not matched to a gene; V was cut back by 8 bases and J by 6 bases. CDR1 SGHAT and CDR2 FQNNGV come from the germline V gene. CDR3 length equals 14 residues. Full variable domain (remainder filled in from reference TRBV11-2 and TRBJ2-7): EAGVAQSPRYKIIEKRQSVAFWCNPISGHATLYWYQQILGQGPKLLIQFQNNGVVDDSQLPKDRFSAERLKGVDSTLKIQPAKLEDSAVYLCASGSGGYSFEQYFGPGTRLTVT.

This clone is a singleton in its sample. The chain joins TRBV6-1 to TRBJ2-3; possible D gene TRBD2, 6 bases. V lost 0 bases to trimming and J lost 0 bases, with 13 bases between them. The CDR3 sequence is 17 residues long. Germline CDR1 reads MNHNS; CDR2 reads SASEGT. The CDR3, as DNA: TGTGCCAGCAGTGAAGCGCTTGCGAGCGGGAGCACAGATACGCAGTATTTT. It yields the protein CASSEALASGSTDTQYF.

The chain uses TRBV7-9 and TRBJ1-2, with 7 bases matching TRBD1. The V segment lost 5 bases and the J segment 2 bases; nucleotides outside the gene matches: 17. The V gene's germline CDR1 is SEHNR and CDR2 FQNEAQ (reference sequence). CDR3 length: 18 residues. DNA for the CDR3: TGTGCCAGCAGCCCTAGACAGGGATCGGCCCAAGGGAACTATGGCTACACCTTC. Protein product: CASSPRQGSAQGNYGYTF.

This clone showed up just a few times. This chain uses TRBV7-2 with TRBJ2-7; the match to TRBD1 covers 11 bases. The CDR3 totals 15 residues. CDR1 and CDR2 (germline): SGHTA, FQGNSA. With V trimmed by 5 bases and J by 4 bases, 7 bases remained unmatched. The CDR3 is CASSPRTGGEYEQYF. The CDR3 DNA sequence: TGTGCCAGCAGCCCCCGGACAGGGGGCGAATACGAGCAGTACTTC.

The chain uses TRBV2 and TRBJ1-1, with a possible D match to TRBD1 (5 bases). The V end lost 0 bases, the J end lost 4 bases, and 9 bases lay between the germline ends. CDR3 length: 14 residues. Germline CDR1 reads SNHLY; CDR2 reads FYNNEI. The CDR3 loop is CASSEAAGGTEAFF. DNA for the CDR3: TGTGCCAGCAGTGAAGCAGCCGGGGGCACTGAAGCTTTCTTT.

The chain is built from TRBV20-1 and TRBJ2-7, with D possibly matching TRBD1 (5 bases). V was clipped by 3 bases and J by 3 bases, with 6 bases between them. The CDR3 is made up of 11 amino acids. CDR1 and CDR2 from the germline V gene are DFQATT and SNEGSKA (reference sequence). CDR3 sequence: CSASQGYEQYF. CDR3 coding DNA: TGCAGTGCTAGTCAGGGCTACGAGCAGTACTTC.

The chain employs TRBV5-5 and TRBJ2-7; no firm D call. Deletions cut 0 bases from V and 4 bases from J, with 11 bases between. The CDR3 runs 14 residues. Looked up from germline, CDR1 is SGHKS and CDR2 is YYEKEE (reference sequence). In nucleotides, the CDR3 is TGTGCCAGCAGCTTGGTGGCCACATCTTACGAGCAGTACTTC. Its protein product is CASSLVATSYEQYF.

The chain combines TRBV29-1 with TRBJ2-5; a possible D gene is TRBD2 (7 bases). V lost 1 base and J 9 bases, leaving 9 bases between the germline ends. This CDR3 is 11 amino acids long. Germline CDR1 is SQVTM and CDR2 is ANQGSEA. The CDR3 nucleotides read TGCAGCGTTGAAGGCGGGGGCCCCCAGTACTTC. This translates into CSVEGGGPQYF.

This clone was seen only once. The chain recombines TRBV27 with TRBJ1-2; 8 positions match TRBD1. The J segment lost 0 bases and the V segment lost 9 bases, leaving 12 bases of the junction unmatched. This CDR3 region has 16 residues. Germline values: CDR1 MNHEY, CDR2 SMNVEV (reference sequence). The CDR3 is CASDNRGQDPNYGYTF. As DNA, the CDR3 is TGTGCCAGTGACAACCGGGGACAGGACCCTAACTATGGCTACACCTTC.

The chain recombines TRBV24-1 with TRBJ2-1; no reliable D call. Per germline, CDR1 KGHDR and CDR2 SFDVKD. This CDR3 has 12 residues. Deletions cut 6 bases from V and 4 bases from J, with 6 bases between. The CDR3 loop reads CATSKEYNEQFF. CDR3 nucleotides: TGTGCCACCAGTAAGGAGTACAATGAGCAGTTCTTC.

This clone came up once. CDR3 DNA sequence: TGTGCCAGCAGCTTGGCGGGGACAGGGAACGAGGGCGCTGAAGCTTTCTTT. It translates to CASSLAGTGNEGAEAFF. The chain combines TRBV5-6 with TRBJ1-1; TRBD1 aligns across 9 bases. The CDR3 loop spans 17 amino acids. Germline V gene data show CDR1 as SGHDT and CDR2 as YYEEEE. V lost 0 bases and J lost 6; bases outside the gene matches: 12.

V gene TRBV30 combines with J gene TRBJ1-6; D is undetermined. The CDR3 has 14 amino acids. In germline, CDR1 is GTSNPN, CDR2 SVGIG (reference sequence). V was clipped by 7 bases and J by 10 bases, with 20 bases between them. The CDR3 DNA sequence: TGTGCCTTTGGCGGTGCCCAACCGCGATCACCCCTCCACTTT. Translating it yields CAFGGAQPRSPLHF.

The CDR3 bases are TGTGCCAGCAGTTCGCGTGGAAACACCATATATTTT. The encoded protein is CASSSRGNTIYF. The chain is built from TRBV12-3 or TRBV12-4 and TRBJ1-3, with no clear D. This CDR3 has 12 amino acids. The germline V and J ends were trimmed by 4 bases and 3 bases, with 4 bases remaining between them.

In its sample, this clone was seen once. This chain uses TRBV9 with TRBJ2-1, with D possibly TRBD1 on 5 matching bases. The CDR3 extends over 15 amino acids. The germline gives CDR1 SGDLS, CDR2 YYNGEE. V was shortened by 1 base and J by 10 bases, with 18 bases between the two germline ends. Written as DNA, the CDR3 is TGTGCCAGCAGCGTACAGACGTCTCTGGGGCGGGAGCAGTTCTTC. As protein: CASSVQTSLGREQFF.

The J gene is TRBJ2-7, the V gene TRBV14; TRBD1 aligns across 10 bases. This CDR3 contains 16 residues. Trimming at V came to 1 base and at J to 2 bases, leaving 5 bases not matched to a gene. Looked up from germline, CDR1 is SGHDN and CDR2 is FVKESK. The CDR3 sequence: CASSQGEGTGAYEQYF. The CDR3, as DNA: TGTGCCAGCAGCCAAGGGGAGGGGACAGGGGCCTACGAGCAGTACTTC. The variable domain in full, completed from reference TRBV14 and TRBJ2-7, reads EAGVTQFPSHSVIEKGQTVTLRCDPISGHDNLYWYRRVMGKEIKFLLHFVKESKQDESGMPNNRFLAERTGGTYSTLKVQPAELEDSGVYFCASSQGEGTGAYEQYFGPGTRLTVT.